The present T cell receptor beta chain was sequenced within a study of molecular identifiers for immune sequencing clone quantification. Findings of the study overall: Whereas naive cells kept under 1% of molecules in clones above 20 RNA copies, such clones held over 97% in effectors.

The table lists this clonotype with many counts. The antigen is undetermined. Germline V gives CDR1 SGHTA, CDR2 FQGNSA. J lost 5 bases, V lost 6 bases, and 11 bases had no gene match. This CDR3 contains 16 residues. Sorting isolated naive CD8 T cells as CD8+CD4-CCR7+CD45RA+ events. Methods described previously, with TCR primers listed, were used for bulk TCR libraries. TCRdb redid the calling of the PCR reads with MiXCR, one entry per CDR3 protein. The table includes around 470,000 distinct CDR3 sequences, roughly 23% detected once. The source is a human donor in good health. Some libraries in this study had Jurkat cell RNA spiked in. The V call is TRBV7-2, the J call TRBJ2-3; 10 nucleotides line up with TRBD2. The sample was naive CD8+ T cells from blood, with Jurkat cell RNA spiked in. Subset: FACS-sorted CD8+CD4-CCR7+CD45RA+ naive T cells. As DNA, the CDR3 is TGTGCCAGCAGAGATGGGCTAGCGGGAGATGGAGATACGCAGTATTTT. Encoded protein: CASRDGLAGDGDTQYF.